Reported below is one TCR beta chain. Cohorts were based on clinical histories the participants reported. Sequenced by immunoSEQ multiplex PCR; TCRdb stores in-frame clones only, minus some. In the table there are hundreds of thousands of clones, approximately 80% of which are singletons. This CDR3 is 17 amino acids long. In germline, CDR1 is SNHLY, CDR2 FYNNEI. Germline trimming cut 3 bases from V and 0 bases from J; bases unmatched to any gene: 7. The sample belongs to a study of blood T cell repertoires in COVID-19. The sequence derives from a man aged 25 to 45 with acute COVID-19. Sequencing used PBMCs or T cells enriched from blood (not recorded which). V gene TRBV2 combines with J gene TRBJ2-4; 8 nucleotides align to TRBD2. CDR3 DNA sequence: TGTGCCAGCAGTGAGCAGCGGGGGAACATAGCCAAAAACATTCAGTACTTC. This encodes CASSEQRGNIAKNIQYF.